These T cell receptor beta chains were read from a single sample in a study of beta chain features in type 1 diabetes. Only in-frame clones appear in the TCRdb table, and some are missing; sequencing was by immunoSEQ multiplex PCR. The table shows 50,000 to 65,000 clones, with roughly 41% occurring only once. Source material: Tregs from blood. These receptors originate from a man aged 25-40 years with type 1 diabetes. The CDR3 runs from the conserved cysteine through the conserved F or W. The order of the fields is D gene, V gene, clone size, J gene, CDR3 DNA, CDR3 protein. D genes are given only for firm matches. Expanded clones get a size class; other rows say once, few or many, or leave the size out.

D gene: .
V gene: TRBV27
clone size: few
J gene: TRBJ1-2
CDR3 DNA: TGTGCCAGCAGTTTAAAGAGACATCTAAATGGGTATGGCTACACCTTC
CDR3 protein: CASSLKRHLNGYGYTF

D gene: .
V gene: TRBV6-5
clone size: few
J gene: TRBJ2-2
CDR3 DNA: TGTGCCGCCTTTGGCGGGTACGACACCGGGGAGCTGTTTTTT
CDR3 protein: CAAFGGYDTGELFF

D gene: .
V gene: TRBV7-2
clone size: .
J gene: TRBJ2-7
CDR3 DNA: TGTGCCAGCAGCTTCAAAGGGGATAGCTCCTACGAGCAGTACTTC
CDR3 protein: CASSFKGDSSYEQYF

D gene: .
V gene: TRBV28
clone size: .
J gene: TRBJ2-7
CDR3 DNA: TGTGCCAGCAGTAGGGGTGATGGGTACTACGAGCAGTACTTC
CDR3 protein: CASSRGDGYYEQYF

D gene: .
V gene: TRBV5-4
clone size: .
J gene: TRBJ2-7
CDR3 DNA: TGTGCCAGCAGTAGAGAGGGCTCTGAGCAGTACTTC
CDR3 protein: CASSREGSEQYF

D gene: TRBD1
V gene: TRBV18
clone size: .
J gene: TRBJ2-7
CDR3 DNA: TGTGCCAGCTCATCGGACAGGGGTGGCGACGAGCAGTACTTC
CDR3 protein: CASSSDRGGDEQYF

D gene: .
V gene: TRBV6-1
clone size: few
J gene: TRBJ1-4
CDR3 DNA: TGTGCCAGCAGTGGGCGGACAGCTATTAATGAAAAACTGTTTTTT
CDR3 protein: CASSGRTAINEKLFF

D gene: TRBD1
V gene: TRBV29-1
clone size: .
J gene: TRBJ1-4
CDR3 DNA: TGCAGCGTTAAGACAGGGGGCGATGAAAAACTGTTTTTT
CDR3 protein: CSVKTGGDEKLFF

D gene: .
V gene: TRBV10-3
clone size: few
J gene: TRBJ2-7
CDR3 DNA: TGTGCCATCAAGGAAGGGTCGGGGGTCGGGGAAAAGTACTTC
CDR3 protein: CAIKEGSGVGEKYF

D gene: TRBD2
V gene: TRBV15
clone size: .
J gene: TRBJ2-2
CDR3 DNA: TGTGCCACCAGCGGGACTAGCGCGAACACCGGGGAGCTGTTTTTT
CDR3 protein: CATSGTSANTGELFF

D gene: .
V gene: TRBV18
clone size: .
J gene: TRBJ1-2
CDR3 DNA: TGTGCCAGCTCACCAGGAACAGGGCTTGCCTATGGCTACACCTTC
CDR3 protein: CASSPGTGLAYGYTF

D gene: TRBD1
V gene: TRBV5-6
clone size: once
J gene: TRBJ1-2
CDR3 DNA: TGTGCCAGCAGCTTAGGGACAGTACACGGCTACACCTTC
CDR3 protein: CASSLGTVHGYTF

D gene: TRBD1
V gene: TRBV19
clone size: few
J gene: TRBJ1-2
CDR3 DNA: TGTGCCAGTAGTATCCAATACCTTCGCCAGGGGGCGCTTCTTGGCTACACCTTC
CDR3 protein: CASSIQYLRQGALLGYTF